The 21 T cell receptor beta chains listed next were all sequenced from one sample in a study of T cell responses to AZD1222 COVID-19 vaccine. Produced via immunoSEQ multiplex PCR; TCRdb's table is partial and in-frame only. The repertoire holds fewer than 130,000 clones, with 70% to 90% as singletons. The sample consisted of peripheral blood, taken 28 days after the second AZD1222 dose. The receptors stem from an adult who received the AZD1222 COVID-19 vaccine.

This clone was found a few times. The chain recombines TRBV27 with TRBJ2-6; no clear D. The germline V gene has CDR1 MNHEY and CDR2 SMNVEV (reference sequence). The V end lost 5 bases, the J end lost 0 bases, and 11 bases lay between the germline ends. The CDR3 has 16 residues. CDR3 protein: CASSPTASSGANVLTF. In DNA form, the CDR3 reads TGTGCCAGCAGTCCGACGGCTAGCTCTGGGGCCAACGTCCTGACTTTC.

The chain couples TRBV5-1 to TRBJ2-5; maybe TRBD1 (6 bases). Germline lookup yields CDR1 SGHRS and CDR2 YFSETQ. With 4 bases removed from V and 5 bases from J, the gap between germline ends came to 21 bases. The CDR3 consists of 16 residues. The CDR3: CASSPGQFKTVETQYF. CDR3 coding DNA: TGCGCCAGCAGCCCCGGACAGTTCAAGACGGTGGAGACCCAGTACTTC.

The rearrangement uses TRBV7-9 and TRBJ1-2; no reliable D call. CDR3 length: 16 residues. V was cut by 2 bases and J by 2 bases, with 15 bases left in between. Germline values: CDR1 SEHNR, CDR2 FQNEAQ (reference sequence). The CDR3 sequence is CASSLFPPRVNYGYTF. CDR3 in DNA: TGTGCCAGCAGCTTATTCCCCCCCCGGGTCAACTATGGCTACACCTTC.

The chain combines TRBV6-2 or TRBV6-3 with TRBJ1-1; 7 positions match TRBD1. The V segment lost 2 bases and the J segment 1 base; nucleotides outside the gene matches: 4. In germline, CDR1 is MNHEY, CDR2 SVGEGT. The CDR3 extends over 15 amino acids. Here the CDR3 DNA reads TGTGCCAGCAGTTACCGGGACAGCTGGAACACTGAAGCTTTCTTT. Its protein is CASSYRDSWNTEAFF.

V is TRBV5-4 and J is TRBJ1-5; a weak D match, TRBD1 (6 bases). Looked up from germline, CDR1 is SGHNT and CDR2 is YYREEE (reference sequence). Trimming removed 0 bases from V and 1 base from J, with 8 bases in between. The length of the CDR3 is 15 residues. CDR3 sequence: CASSLGGASNQPQHF. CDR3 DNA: TGTGCCAGCAGCTTGGGGGGGGCGAGCAATCAGCCCCAGCATTTT.

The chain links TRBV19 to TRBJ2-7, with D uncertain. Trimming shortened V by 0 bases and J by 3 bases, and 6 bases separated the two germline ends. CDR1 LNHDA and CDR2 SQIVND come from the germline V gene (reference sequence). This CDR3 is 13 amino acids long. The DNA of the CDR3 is TGTGCCAGTAGTATAGAAGGAGTCTACGAGCAGTACTTC. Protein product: CASSIEGVYEQYF. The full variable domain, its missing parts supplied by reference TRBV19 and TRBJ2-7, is DGGITQSPKYLFRKEGQNVTLSCEQNLNHDAMYWYRQDPGQGLRLIYYSQIVNDFQKGDIAEGYSVSREKKESFPLTVTSAQKNPTAFYLCASSIEGVYEQYFGPGTRLTVT.

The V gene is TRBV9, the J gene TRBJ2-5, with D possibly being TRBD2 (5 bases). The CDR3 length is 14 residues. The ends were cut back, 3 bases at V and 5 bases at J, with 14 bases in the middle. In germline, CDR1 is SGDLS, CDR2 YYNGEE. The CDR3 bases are TGTGCCAGCAGCGCTGTCCGGGAAGGGGAGACCCAGTACTTC. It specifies CASSAVREGETQYF.

The CDR3 here is CASRGQGQSLYGYTF. CDR3 DNA sequence: TGTGCCAGCAGAGGGCAAGGACAGAGCTTATATGGCTACACCTTC. The gene calls are TRBV5-4 and TRBJ1-2; D might be TRBD1 (6 bases). The germline V gene encodes CDR1 SGHNT and CDR2 YYREEE (reference sequence). The CDR3 length is 15 residues. V was clipped by 5 bases and J by 5 bases, with 19 bases between them.

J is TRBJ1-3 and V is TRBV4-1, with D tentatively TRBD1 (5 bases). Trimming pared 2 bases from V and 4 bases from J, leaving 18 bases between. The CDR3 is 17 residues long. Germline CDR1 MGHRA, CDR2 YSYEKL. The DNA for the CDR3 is TGCGCCAGCAGCCAATCCCGTGGGGACGCAGCGGGAAACACCATATATTTT. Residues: CASSQSRGDAAGNTIYF.

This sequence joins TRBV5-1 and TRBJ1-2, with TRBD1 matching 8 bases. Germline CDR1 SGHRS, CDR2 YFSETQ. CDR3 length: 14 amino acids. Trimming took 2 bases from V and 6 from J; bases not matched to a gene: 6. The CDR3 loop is CASSFRGQGNGYTF. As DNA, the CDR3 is TGCGCCAGCAGCTTTCGAGGACAGGGCAATGGCTACACCTTC. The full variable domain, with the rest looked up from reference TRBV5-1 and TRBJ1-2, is KAGVTQTPRYLIKTRGQQVTLSCSPISGHRSVSWYQQTPGQGLQFLFEYFSETQRNKGNFPGRFSGRQFSNSRSEMNVSTLELGDSALYLCASSFRGQGNGYTFGSGTRLTVV.

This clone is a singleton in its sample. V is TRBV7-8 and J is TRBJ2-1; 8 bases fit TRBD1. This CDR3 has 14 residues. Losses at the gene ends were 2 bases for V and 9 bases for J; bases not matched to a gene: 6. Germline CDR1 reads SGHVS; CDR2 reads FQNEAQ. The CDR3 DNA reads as TGTGCCAGCAGCTTAACGCCGGACAGGGTTGAGCAGTTCTTC. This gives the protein CASSLTPDRVEQFF.

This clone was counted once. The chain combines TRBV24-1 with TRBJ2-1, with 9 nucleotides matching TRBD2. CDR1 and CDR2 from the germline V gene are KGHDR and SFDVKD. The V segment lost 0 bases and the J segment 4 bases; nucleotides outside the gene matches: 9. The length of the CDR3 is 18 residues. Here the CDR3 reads CATSDLNAGGGRYNEQFF. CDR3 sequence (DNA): TGTGCCACCAGTGATTTGAACGCGGGAGGGGGCCGGTACAATGAGCAGTTCTTC.

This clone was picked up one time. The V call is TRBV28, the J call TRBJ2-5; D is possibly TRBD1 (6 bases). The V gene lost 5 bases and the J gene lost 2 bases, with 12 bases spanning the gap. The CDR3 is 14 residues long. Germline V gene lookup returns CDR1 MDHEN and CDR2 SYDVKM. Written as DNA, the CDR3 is TGTGCCAGCAGTGGGACAACCCGTCAAGAGACCCAGTACTTC. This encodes CASSGTTRQETQYF.

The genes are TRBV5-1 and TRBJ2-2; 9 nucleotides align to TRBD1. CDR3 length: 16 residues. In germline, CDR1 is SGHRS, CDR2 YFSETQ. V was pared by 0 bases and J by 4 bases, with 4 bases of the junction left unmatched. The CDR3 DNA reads TGCGCCAGCAGCTTGGACAGGGGGCGGTTCACCGGGGAGCTGTTTTTT. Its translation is CASSLDRGRFTGELFF.

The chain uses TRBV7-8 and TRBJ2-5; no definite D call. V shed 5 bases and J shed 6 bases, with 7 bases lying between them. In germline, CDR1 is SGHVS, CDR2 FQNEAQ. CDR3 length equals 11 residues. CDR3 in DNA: TGTGCCAGCAGCCCCGGAAAGACCCAGTACTTC. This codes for CASSPGKTQYF.

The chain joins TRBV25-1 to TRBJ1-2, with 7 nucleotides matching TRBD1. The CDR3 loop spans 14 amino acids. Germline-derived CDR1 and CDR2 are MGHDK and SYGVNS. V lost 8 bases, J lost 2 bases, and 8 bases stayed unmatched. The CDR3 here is CASLDPQGNYGYTF. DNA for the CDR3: TGTGCCAGCCTTGATCCACAGGGGAACTATGGCTACACCTTC.

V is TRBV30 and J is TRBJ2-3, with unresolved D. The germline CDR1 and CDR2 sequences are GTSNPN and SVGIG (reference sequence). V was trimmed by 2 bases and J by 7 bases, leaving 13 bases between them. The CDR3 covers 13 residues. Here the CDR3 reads CAWSPVARYTQYF. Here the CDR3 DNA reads TGTGCCTGGAGTCCTGTCGCCCGGTATACGCAGTATTTT.

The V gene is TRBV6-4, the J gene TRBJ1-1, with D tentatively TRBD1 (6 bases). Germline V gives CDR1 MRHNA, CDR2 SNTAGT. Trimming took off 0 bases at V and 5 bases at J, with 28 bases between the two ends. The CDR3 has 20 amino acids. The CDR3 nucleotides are TGTGCCAGCAGTGACTCGCCCCCCATGGTCCCAGGGGAAGGGAGAACTGAAGCTTTCTTT. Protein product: CASSDSPPMVPGEGRTEAFF.

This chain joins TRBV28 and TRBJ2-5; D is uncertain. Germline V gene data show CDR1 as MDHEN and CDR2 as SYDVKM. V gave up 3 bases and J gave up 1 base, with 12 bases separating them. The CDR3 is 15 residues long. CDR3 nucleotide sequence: TGTGCCAGCAGTTTCCCGTCAGGAGTCCAAGAGACCCAGTACTTC. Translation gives CASSFPSGVQETQYF.

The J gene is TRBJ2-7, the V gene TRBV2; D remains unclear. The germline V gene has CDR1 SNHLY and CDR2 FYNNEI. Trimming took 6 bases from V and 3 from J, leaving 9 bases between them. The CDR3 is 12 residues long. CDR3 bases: TGTGCCAGCAGAATAGCAGGCTACGAGCAGTACTTC. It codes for CASRIAGYEQYF.

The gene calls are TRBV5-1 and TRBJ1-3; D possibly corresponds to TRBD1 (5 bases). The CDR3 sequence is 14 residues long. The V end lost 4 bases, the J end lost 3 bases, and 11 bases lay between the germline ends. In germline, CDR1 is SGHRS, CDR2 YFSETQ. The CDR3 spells CASSAQVNGNTIYF. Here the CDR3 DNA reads TGCGCCAGCAGCGCACAGGTAAATGGAAACACCATATATTTT.